A selection of T cell receptor beta chains follows, all from one sample in a study of immune cell composition in non-small cell lung cancer. The table came from immunoSEQ multiplex PCR; TCRdb's copy has only in-frame clones and leaves some out. This table holds around 4,100 clones, about 80% found once. Sample: lung tumor tissue. The receptor set was obtained from a human donor with non-small cell lung cancer. The CDR3 runs from the conserved cysteine through the conserved F or W. A D gene is named only where the DNA matches it firmly. Clone size appears in some rows only: once, few, many, or a class for an expanded clone.

D gene	CDR3 length	clone size	V gene	J gene	CDR3 DNA	CDR3 protein
NA	15	NA	TRBV30	TRBJ2-1	TGTGCCTGGAGTGGGGGGGTTATCTCCTACAATGAGCAGTTCTTC	CAWSGGVISYNEQFF
NA	14	few	TRBV30	TRBJ1-3	TGTGCCTGGAGGCCCAGCAGCTCTGGAAACACCATATATTTT	CAWRPSSSGNTIYF
TRBD2	16	NA	TRBV14	TRBJ2-7	TGTGCCAGCAGCCAAGGGTCGCTAGCGGGAGTTTACGAGCAGTACTTC	CASSQGSLAGVYEQYF
TRBD2	12	few	TRBV7-2	TRBJ2-7	TGTGCTACGAAGCGGGAGATTAGCGAGCAGTACTTC	CATKREISEQYF
TRBD1	15	NA	TRBV28	TRBJ2-1	TGTGCCAGCAGTTTAAACAGGGGTTCCTACAATGAGCAGTTCTTC	CASSLNRGSYNEQFF
TRBD2	16	NA	TRBV18	TRBJ2-3	TGTGCCAGCTCACCGGGACTAGCGGGATTCAAAGATACGCAGTATTTT	CASSPGLAGFKDTQYF
NA	14	NA	TRBV7-9	TRBJ2-7	TGTGCCAGCAGCTTAGGGGAAGTAGGCTACGAGCAGTACTTC	CASSLGEVGYEQYF
TRBD1	17	NA	TRBV7-6	TRBJ1-5	TGTGCCAGCAGCCTAGGGACAGGGCGATTCAGCAATCAGCCCCAGCATTTT	CASSLGTGRFSNQPQHF
NA	14	NA	TRBV5-4	TRBJ1-1	TGTGCCAGCAGCTTGGTAGGGTGGGACACTGAAGCTTTCTTT	CASSLVGWDTEAFF
NA	15	NA	TRBV7-2	TRBJ1-2	TGTGCCAGCAGCTTAGAAGATCTAGGGGACTATGGCTACACCTTC	CASSLEDLGDYGYTF
TRBD2	13	NA	TRBV7-6	TRBJ2-1	TGTGCCAGCAGCCTGGGACTAGGCGATGAGCAGTTCTTC	CASSLGLGDEQFF
TRBD1	13	NA	TRBV7-9	TRBJ2-7	TGTGCCAGCAGCTTCGGACAGGGCTACGAGCAGTACTTC	CASSFGQGYEQYF
NA	14	NA	TRBV7-9	TRBJ2-2	TGTGCCAGCAGCTTATTAGGGGCCACCGAGGAGCTGTTTTTT	CASSLLGATEELFF
TRBD1	15	NA	TRBV9	TRBJ2-7	TGTGCCAGCAGCGTAGAGGGACAGGGGGCGGACGAGCAGTACTTC	CASSVEGQGADEQYF
NA	15	once	TRBV5-5	TRBJ1-3	TGTGCCAGCAGCTTGGGTGGGCAGGCTGGAAACACCATATATTTT	CASSLGGQAGNTIYF
TRBD2	16	once	TRBV7-6	TRBJ2-3	TGTGCCAGCAGCTTAGGACTAGCGGGAGTGACAGATACGCAGTATTTT	CASSLGLAGVTDTQYF
TRBD1	14	NA	TRBV11-2	TRBJ1-2	TGTGCCAGCAACATCGGACAGGGGACCTATGGCTACACCTTC	CASNIGQGTYGYTF
NA	12	NA	TRBV2	TRBJ2-1	TGTGCCAGCAGTGAAGACAGGAGGGGTGTGTTCTTC	CASSEDRRGVFF
NA	12	NA	TRBV25-1	TRBJ1-3	TGTGCCAGCAGTCCGGTCGCCAACACCATATATTTT	CASSPVANTIYF
TRBD2	12	NA	TRBV7-2	TRBJ2-1	TGTGCCAGCAGCCGGGAGGTGAATGAGCAGTTCTTC	CASSREVNEQFF
TRBD2	17	NA	TRBV7-9	TRBJ2-1	TGTGCCAGCAGCTTCGGGACTAGCGGGAGTATCTACAATGGGCAGTTCTTC	CASSFGTSGSIYNGQFF
NA	17	NA	TRBV28	TRBJ2-5	TGTGCCAGCAGTTTCCAGTCTACAGGGTCCCCAGGTGAGACCCAGTACTTC	CASSFQSTGSPGETQYF
TRBD2	16	NA	TRBV6-4	TRBJ2-6	TGTGCCAGCAGTGAGCGGGGGAGCTCTGGGGCCAACGTCCTGACTTTC	CASSERGSSGANVLTF
TRBD1	14	few	TRBV11-3	TRBJ1-1	TGTGCCAGCAGCTTACAGGGGGTGGACACTGAAGCTTTCTTT	CASSLQGVDTEAFF
NA	15	NA	TRBV4-2	TRBJ2-2	TGTGCCAGCAGGATCGGGCAGGGGAACACCGGGGAGCTGTTTTTT	CASRIGQGNTGELFF
TRBD1	18	few	TRBV7-3	TRBJ2-2	TGTGCCAGCAGTCAAATGGGACAGGGCTCGTTCAACACCGGGGAGCTGTTTTTT	CASSQMGQGSFNTGELFF
TRBD1	13	few	TRBV11-2	TRBJ1-2	TGTGCCAGCAGCTTAGCAGGGGGCTTTGGCTACACCTTC	CASSLAGGFGYTF
NA	13	hyperexpanded	TRBV11-2	TRBJ2-2	TGTGCCAGCAGCTTAGGACTCCGTGGGGAGCTGTTTTTT	CASSLGLRGELFF
NA	15	few	TRBV11-2	TRBJ2-3	TGTGCCAGCAGCCTCGTCGAAGCGTGGGCAGATACGCAGTATTTT	CASSLVEAWADTQYF
NA	14	NA	TRBV7-9	TRBJ2-2	TGTGCCAGCAGCCTCGCGATGAACACCGGGGAGCTGTTTTTT	CASSLAMNTGELFF
NA	15	once	TRBV25-1	TRBJ1-4	TGTGCCAGCAGTGATCGGGGGGGGGAGAGTGAAAAACTGTTTTTT	CASSDRGGESEKLFF
TRBD2	15	NA	TRBV6-6	TRBJ2-3	TGTGCCAGCAGTACGACTAGCGGGGGTACGGATACGCAGTATTTT	CASSTTSGGTDTQYF
NA	14	NA	TRBV6-5	TRBJ1-4	TGTGCCAGCAGTCCCACGAGGAGTAATGAAAAACTGTTTTTT	CASSPTRSNEKLFF
NA	14	NA	TRBV9	TRBJ2-4	TGTGCCAGCAGCCCCGCCCAGGGCAAAAACATTCAGTACTTC	CASSPAQGKNIQYF
NA	15	few	TRBV7-3	TRBJ2-1	TGTGCCAGCAGCGTCGACTTGAGCTCCTACAATGAGCAGTTCTTC	CASSVDLSSYNEQFF
NA	16	NA	TRBV21-1	TRBJ2-3	TGTGCCAGCAGCAAAGTTAGCGGGAGGAGCACAGATACGCAGTATTTT	CASSKVSGRSTDTQYF
TRBD1	18	NA	TRBV11-3	TRBJ1-4	TGTGCCAGCAGCTTAAGTGACAGGGGGCCAACAACTAATGAAAAACTGTTTTTT	CASSLSDRGPTTNEKLFF
TRBD1	13	NA	TRBV18	TRBJ2-5	TGTGCCAGCTCCGACAGGGGGCGAGAGACCCAGTACTTC	CASSDRGRETQYF
TRBD1	12	NA	TRBV6-5	TRBJ1-2	TGTGCCAGCAGTTCCCGACAGGGTGGCTACACCTTC	CASSSRQGGYTF
NA	14	NA	TRBV7-2	TRBJ2-3	TGTGCCAGCAGCTTAGCGGAGGGCACAGATACGCAGTATTTT	CASSLAEGTDTQYF
NA	12	NA	TRBV28	TRBJ2-7	TGTGCCAGCAGTTTAGGGGGGTACGAGCAGTACTTC	CASSLGGYEQYF
NA	14	NA	TRBV14	TRBJ1-1	TGTGCCAGCAGCGATCCGGGACGTCGGACTGAAGCTTTCTTT	CASSDPGRRTEAFF
NA	13	once	TRBV5-1	TRBJ2-7	TGCGCCAGCAGCTTGGACTCCTTCTACGAGCAGTACTTC	CASSLDSFYEQYF
TRBD1	13	NA	TRBV5-1	TRBJ2-5	TGCGCCAGCAGCATGAACAGGGGAGAGACCCAGTACTTC	CASSMNRGETQYF
TRBD2	17	NA	TRBV7-9	TRBJ2-3	TGTGCCAGCAGCCCGGGACTAGCGGGAGCCCGCACAGATACGCAGTATTTT	CASSPGLAGARTDTQYF
TRBD2	17	NA	TRBV4-3	TRBJ2-1	TGCGCCAGCAGCCAAGGCTATTGGAGCGGGAGTAACTATGAGCAGTTCTTC	CASSQGYWSGSNYEQFF
TRBD1	12	NA	TRBV29-1	TRBJ1-5	TGCAGCGTTGGGACAGGGGATCAGCCCCAGCATTTT	CSVGTGDQPQHF
TRBD2	16	few	TRBV7-3	TRBJ2-1	TGTGCCAGCAGCTCCGGAGCGGGAGGGACGTACAATGAGCAGTTCTTC	CASSSGAGGTYNEQFF
TRBD2	15	NA	TRBV19	TRBJ2-7	TGTGCCAGTAGCAGCGCAGCGGGGAGGCTTTACGAGCAGTACTTC	CASSSAAGRLYEQYF
NA	10	NA	TRBV23-1	TRBJ2-7	TGCGCCAGCAGAGACTACGAGCAGTACTTC	CASRDYEQYF
NA	12	few	TRBV11-1	TRBJ1-2	TGTGCCAGCAGCTTAGCGACAGTAGGGGGCACCTTC	CASSLATVGGTF
TRBD1	15	NA	TRBV6-5	TRBJ2-7	TGTGCCAGCAGTTCCTTGGGACAGGGGGCTCACGAGCAGTACTTC	CASSSLGQGAHEQYF
NA	15	NA	TRBV19	TRBJ2-7	TGTGCCAGTAACCCAAAGGACAGTGAGCTCTACGAGCAGTACTTC	CASNPKDSELYEQYF
NA	14	few	TRBV6-5	TRBJ2-1	TGTGCCAGCAGTTACTATTCCCCGAGCAATGAGCAGTTCTTC	CASSYYSPSNEQFF
NA	10	NA	TRBV23-1	TRBJ2-7	TGCGCCAGCAGAGACTACGAGCAGTACTTC	CASRDYEQYF
NA	15	NA	TRBV5-1	TRBJ1-1	TGCGCCAGCAGCCTCGAGGCCCAGGGGTACACTGAAGCTTTCTTT	CASSLEAQGYTEAFF
NA	17	NA	TRBV18	TRBJ2-5	TGTGCCAGCTCACCTGGGTTGCAGGGAGGCCCACGGGAGACCCAGTACTTC	CASSPGLQGGPRETQYF
NA	13	NA	TRBV6-6	TRBJ1-1	TGTGCCAGCAGTTACTCTGTGAACACTGAAGCTTTCTTT	CASSYSVNTEAFF
TRBD2	15	once	TRBV5-1	TRBJ2-3	TGCGCCAGCAGCTTGGCGACTAGCGGGAGTGATACGCAGTATTTT	CASSLATSGSDTQYF
TRBD1	13	NA	TRBV19	TRBJ2-5	TGTGCCAGTAGTATCAGGGGGCAAGAGACCCAGTACTTC	CASSIRGQETQYF